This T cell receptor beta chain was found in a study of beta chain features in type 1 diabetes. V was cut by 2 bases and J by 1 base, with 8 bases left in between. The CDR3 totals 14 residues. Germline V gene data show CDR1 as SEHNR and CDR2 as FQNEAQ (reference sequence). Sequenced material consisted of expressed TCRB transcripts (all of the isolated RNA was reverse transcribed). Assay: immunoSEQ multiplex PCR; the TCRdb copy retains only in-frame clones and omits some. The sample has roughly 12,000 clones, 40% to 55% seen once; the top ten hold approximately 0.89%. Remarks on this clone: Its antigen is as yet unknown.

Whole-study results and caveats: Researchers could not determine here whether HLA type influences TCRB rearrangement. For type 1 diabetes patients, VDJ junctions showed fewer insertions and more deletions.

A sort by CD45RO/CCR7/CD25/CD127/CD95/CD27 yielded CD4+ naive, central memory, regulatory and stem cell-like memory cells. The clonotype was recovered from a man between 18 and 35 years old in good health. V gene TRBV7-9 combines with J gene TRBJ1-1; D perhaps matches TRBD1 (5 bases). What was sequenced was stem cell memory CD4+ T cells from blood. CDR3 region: CASSLLGGNTEAFF. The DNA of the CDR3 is TGTGCCAGCAGCTTATTGGGGGGGAACACTGAAGCTTTCTTT. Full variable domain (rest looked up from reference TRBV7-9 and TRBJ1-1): DTGVSQNPRHKITKRGQNVTFRCDPISEHNRLYWYRQTLGQGPEFLTYFQNEAQLEKSRLLSDRFSAERPKGSFSTLEIQRTEQGDSAMYLCASSLLGGNTEAFFGQGTRLTVV.